The TCR beta chain described here comes from a study of OX40 agonist ivuxolimab in advanced cancers. Study-level points and caveats: Relative to CD4+ cells, CD8+ T cells on average had more expanded clones.

Profiled with immunoSEQ multiplex PCR; TCRdb holds only in-frame clones, not every one. The sample contains 70,000 to 95,000 clones, around four fifths of which appear only once. On this clone: Its specificity is unknown.

Germline V CDR1 and CDR2: MGHDK, SYGVNS. The CDR3 sequence is 15 residues long. V was cut by 0 bases and J by 2 bases, with 10 bases left in between. J is TRBJ1-2 and V is TRBV25-1; D is possibly TRBD1 (6 bases). The source was CD4+ or CD8+ T cells sorted from blood, collected in a trial of the OX40 agonist ivuxolimab. The clonotype originates from an adult with an advanced solid tumor such as melanoma, head and neck, liver or kidney cancer. The CDR3 region is CASSEYGGRNYGYTF. DNA of the CDR3: TGTGCCAGCAGTGAATATGGGGGGCGCAACTATGGCTACACCTTC.